This T cell receptor (beta chain) was identified during a study of T cell responses to AZD1222 COVID-19 vaccine. Whole-study findings and limits: No repertoire was sampled before or during the peak T cell response, only after it. Breadth and depth of Spike-specific TCRs rose after two AZD1222 doses. Unmutated variant regions are reportedly targeted by nearly half of spike-specific TCRs.

Assay used: immunoSEQ multiplex PCR; TCRdb lists only in-frame clones, some missing. The data show about 180,000 clones, about 90% seen once. Losses at the gene ends were 4 bases for V and 8 bases for J; bases not matched to a gene: 8. CDR3 length: 15 residues. CDR1 is SGDLS, CDR2 YYNGEE, per germline. For this clone: Its antigen is unknown.

The chain joins TRBV9 to TRBJ1-4, with 10 bases aligning to TRBD1. The TCR originated in an adult who received the AZD1222 COVID-19 vaccine. This specimen was peripheral blood, taken 28 days after the second AZD1222 dose. CDR3 residues: CASSTPGQGTEKLFF. DNA for the CDR3: TGTGCCAGCAGCACACCGGGACAGGGGACGGAAAAACTGTTTTTT.